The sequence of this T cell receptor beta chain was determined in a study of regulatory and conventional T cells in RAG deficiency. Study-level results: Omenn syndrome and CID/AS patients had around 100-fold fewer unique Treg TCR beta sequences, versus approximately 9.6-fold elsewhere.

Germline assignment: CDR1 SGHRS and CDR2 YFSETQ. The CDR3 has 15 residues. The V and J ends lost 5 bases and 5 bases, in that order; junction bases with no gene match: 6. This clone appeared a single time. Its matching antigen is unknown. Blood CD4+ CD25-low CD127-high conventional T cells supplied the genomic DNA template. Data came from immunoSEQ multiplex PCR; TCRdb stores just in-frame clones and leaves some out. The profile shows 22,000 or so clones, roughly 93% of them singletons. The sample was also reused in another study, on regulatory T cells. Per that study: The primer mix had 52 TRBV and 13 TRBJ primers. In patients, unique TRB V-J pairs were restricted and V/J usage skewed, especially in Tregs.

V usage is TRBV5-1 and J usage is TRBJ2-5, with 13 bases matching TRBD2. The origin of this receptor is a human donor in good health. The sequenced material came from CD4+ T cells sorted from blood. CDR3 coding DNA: TGCGCCAGCAGTCCAGGACTAGCGGGAGTTGAGACCCAGTACTTC. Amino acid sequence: CASSPGLAGVETQYF.